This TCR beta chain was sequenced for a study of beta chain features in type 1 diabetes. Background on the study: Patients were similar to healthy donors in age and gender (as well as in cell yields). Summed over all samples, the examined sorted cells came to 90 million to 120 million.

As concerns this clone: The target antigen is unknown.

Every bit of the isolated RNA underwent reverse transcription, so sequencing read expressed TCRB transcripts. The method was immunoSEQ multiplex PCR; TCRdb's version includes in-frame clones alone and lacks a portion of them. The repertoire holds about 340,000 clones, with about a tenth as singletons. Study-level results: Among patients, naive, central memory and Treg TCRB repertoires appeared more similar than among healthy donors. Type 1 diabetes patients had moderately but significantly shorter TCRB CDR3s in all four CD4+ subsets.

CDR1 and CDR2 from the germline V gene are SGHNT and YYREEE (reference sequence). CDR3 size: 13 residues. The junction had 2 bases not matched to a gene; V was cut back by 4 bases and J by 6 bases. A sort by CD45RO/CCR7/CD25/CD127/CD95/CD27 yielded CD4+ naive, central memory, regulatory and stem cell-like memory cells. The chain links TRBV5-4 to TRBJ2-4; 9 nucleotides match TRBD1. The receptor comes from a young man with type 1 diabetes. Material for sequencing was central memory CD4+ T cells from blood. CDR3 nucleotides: TGTGCCAGCAGCCTGGACAGGGGAAACATTCAGTACTTC. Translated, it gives CASSLDRGNIQYF. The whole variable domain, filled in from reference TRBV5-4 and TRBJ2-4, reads ETGVTQSPTHLIKTRGQQVTLRCSSQSGHNTVSWYQQALGQGPQFIFQYYREEENGRGNFPPRFSGLQFPNYSSELNVNALELDDSALYLCASSLDRGNIQYFGAGTRLSVL.